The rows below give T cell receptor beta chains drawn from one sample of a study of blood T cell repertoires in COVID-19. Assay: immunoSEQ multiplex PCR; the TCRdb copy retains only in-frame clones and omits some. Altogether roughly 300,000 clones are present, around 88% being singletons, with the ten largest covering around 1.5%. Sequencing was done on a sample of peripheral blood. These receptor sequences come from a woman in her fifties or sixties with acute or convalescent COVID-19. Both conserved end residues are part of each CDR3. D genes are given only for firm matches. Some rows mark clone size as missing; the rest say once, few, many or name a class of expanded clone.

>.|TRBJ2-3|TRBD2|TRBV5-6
CASSGLAGGTDTQYF
TGTGCCAGCAGCGGCCTAGCGGGAGGAACAGATACGCAGTATTTT
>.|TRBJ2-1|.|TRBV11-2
CASSLGRGTAYNEQFF
TGTGCCAGCAGCTTAGGCCGGGGGACAGCCTACAATGAGCAGTTCTTC
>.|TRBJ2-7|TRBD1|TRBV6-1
CASSEVHRGTYEQYF
TGTGCCAGCAGTGAAGTCCACAGGGGGACCTACGAGCAGTACTTC
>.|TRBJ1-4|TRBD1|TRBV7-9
CASSSVGDRGISREKLFF
TGTGCCAGCAGCTCGGTCGGGGACAGGGGAATCTCTCGTGAAAAACTGTTTTTT
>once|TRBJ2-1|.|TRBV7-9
CASSKTAEITYNEQFF
TGTGCCAGCAGCAAAACCGCGGAGATTACCTACAATGAGCAGTTCTTC
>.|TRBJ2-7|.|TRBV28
CASSSTAKNYEQYF
TGTGCCAGCAGCTCGACAGCGAAGAACTACGAGCAGTACTTC
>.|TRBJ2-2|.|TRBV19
CASSIGRGNTGELFF
TGTGCCAGTAGTATCGGCAGGGGGAACACCGGGGAGCTGTTTTTT
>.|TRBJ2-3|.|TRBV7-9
CASSHRVGDTQYF
TGTGCCAGCAGCCACAGGGTTGGAGATACGCAGTATTTT
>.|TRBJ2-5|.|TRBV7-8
CASSLEQVEETQYF
TGTGCCAGCAGCTTAGAACAGGTTGAGGAGACCCAGTACTTC
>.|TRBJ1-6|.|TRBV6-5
CASSRQYNNSPLHF
TGTGCCAGCAGTCGACAATACAATAATTCACCCCTCCACTTT
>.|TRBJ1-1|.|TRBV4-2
CASSQDPWANQGFEAFF
TGTGCCAGCAGCCAAGATCCATGGGCGAACCAGGGCTTTGAAGCTTTCTTT
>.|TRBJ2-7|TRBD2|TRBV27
CASSPSGTYEQYF
TGTGCCAGCAGTCCTAGCGGGACCTACGAGCAGTACTTC
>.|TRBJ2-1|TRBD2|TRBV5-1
CASSLGTSGRQNYNEQFF
TGCGCCAGCAGCTTGGGTACTAGCGGGAGGCAGAACTACAATGAGCAGTTCTTC
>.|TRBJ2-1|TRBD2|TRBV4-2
CASSKEIAGGSESNEQFF
TGTGCCAGCAGCAAAGAGATAGCGGGAGGGTCTGAGTCCAATGAGCAGTTCTTC
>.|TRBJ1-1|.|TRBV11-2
CASSLGTQANTEAFF
TGTGCCAGCAGCTTAGGTACCCAGGCGAACACTGAAGCTTTCTTT
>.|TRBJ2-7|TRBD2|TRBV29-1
CSAGRLAGGSEQYF
TGCAGCGCCGGCCGACTAGCGGGAGGGTCCGAGCAGTACTTC
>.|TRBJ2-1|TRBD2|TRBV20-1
CGLAGVNEQFF
TGTGGACTAGCGGGAGTTAATGAGCAGTTCTTC
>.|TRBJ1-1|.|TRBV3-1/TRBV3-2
CASSHLGGDTEAFF
TGTGCCAGCAGCCACCTCGGGGGGGACACTGAAGCTTTCTTT
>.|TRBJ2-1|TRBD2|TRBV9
CASSPTGTSGYEQFF
TGTGCCAGCAGCCCCACCGGGACTAGCGGCTATGAGCAGTTCTTC
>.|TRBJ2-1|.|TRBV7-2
CASSHAPGDNEQFF
TGTGCCAGCAGCCACGCCCCGGGAGACAATGAGCAGTTCTTC
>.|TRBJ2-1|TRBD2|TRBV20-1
CSAGGPGLAGSDKQFF
TGCAGTGCTGGTGGCCCGGGACTAGCGGGATCCGACAAGCAGTTCTTC
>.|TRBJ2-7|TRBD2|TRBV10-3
CAISESRLADEQYF
TGTGCCATCAGTGAGTCGAGACTAGCTGACGAGCAGTACTTC
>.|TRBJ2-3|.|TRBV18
CASSPRGGLGTDTQYF
TGTGCCAGCTCACCGAGGGGGGGCCTTGGCACAGATACGCAGTATTTT
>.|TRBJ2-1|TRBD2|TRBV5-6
CASSLGGNEQFF
TGTGCCAGCAGCCTGGGAGGGAATGAGCAGTTCTTC
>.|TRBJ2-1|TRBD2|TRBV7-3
CASSSPGPLAGGRRGEQFF
TGTGCCAGCAGCTCGCCGGGCCCACTAGCGGGAGGACGGAGGGGTGAGCAGTTCTTC
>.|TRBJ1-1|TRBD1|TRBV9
CASSFRDRGLTEAFF
TGTGCCAGCAGCTTCCGGGACAGGGGGCTTACTGAAGCTTTCTTT
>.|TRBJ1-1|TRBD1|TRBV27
CASSLGQGATTEAFF
TGTGCCAGCAGTTTGGGACAGGGGGCTACCACTGAAGCTTTCTTT
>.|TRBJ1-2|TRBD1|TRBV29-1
CSVARTGGVYGYTF
TGCAGCGTTGCCCGGACAGGGGGGGTCTATGGCTACACCTTC
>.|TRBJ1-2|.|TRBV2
CASSEIRGAVYTF
TGTGCCAGCAGTGAGATCAGGGGCGCGGTCTACACCTTC
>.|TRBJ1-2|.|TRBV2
CASSAQGGLANYGYTF
TGTGCCAGCAGTGCACAGGGAGGGCTGGCTAACTATGGCTACACCTTC
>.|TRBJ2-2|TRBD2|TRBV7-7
CASSPTAGGPTGELFF
TGTGCTAGCAGCCCCACGGCGGGAGGACCCACCGGGGAGCTGTTTTTT
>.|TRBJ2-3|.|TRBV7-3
CASSSPQGDTQYF
TGTGCCAGCAGCTCCCCCCAGGGAGATACGCAGTATTTT
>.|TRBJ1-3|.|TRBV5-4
CASSLGGRPVSSGNTIYF
TGTGCCAGCAGCCTGGGGGGCAGACCGGTGAGCTCTGGAAACACCATATATTTT
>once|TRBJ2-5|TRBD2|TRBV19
CASSGTAGLAGVETQYF
TGTGCCAGTAGTGGGACAGCAGGACTAGCGGGAGTAGAGACCCAGTACTTC
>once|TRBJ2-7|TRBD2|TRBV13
CASSLAGGLYEQYF
TGTGCCAGCAGCTTAGCGGGGGGACTCTACGAGCAGTACTTC
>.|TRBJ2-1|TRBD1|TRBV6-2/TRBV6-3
CASSHRGGSYNEQFF
TGTGCCAGCAGCCACAGGGGTGGCTCCTACAATGAGCAGTTCTTC